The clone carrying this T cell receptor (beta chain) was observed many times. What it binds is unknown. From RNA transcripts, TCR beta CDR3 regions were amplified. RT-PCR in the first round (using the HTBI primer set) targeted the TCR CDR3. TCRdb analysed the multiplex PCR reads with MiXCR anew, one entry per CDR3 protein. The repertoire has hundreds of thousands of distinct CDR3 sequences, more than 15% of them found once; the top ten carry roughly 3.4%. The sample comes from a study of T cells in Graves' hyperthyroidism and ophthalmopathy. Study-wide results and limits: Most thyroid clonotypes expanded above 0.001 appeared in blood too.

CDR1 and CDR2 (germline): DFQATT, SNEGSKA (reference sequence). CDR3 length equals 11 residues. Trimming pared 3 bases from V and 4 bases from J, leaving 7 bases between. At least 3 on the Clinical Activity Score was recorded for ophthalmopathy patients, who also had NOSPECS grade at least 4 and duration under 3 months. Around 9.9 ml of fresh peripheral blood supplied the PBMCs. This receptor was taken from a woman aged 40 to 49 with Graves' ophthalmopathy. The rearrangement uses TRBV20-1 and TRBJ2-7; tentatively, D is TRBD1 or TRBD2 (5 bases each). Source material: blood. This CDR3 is CSASREYEQYF. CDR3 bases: TGCAGTGCTAGCAGGGAGTACGAGCAGTACTTC.